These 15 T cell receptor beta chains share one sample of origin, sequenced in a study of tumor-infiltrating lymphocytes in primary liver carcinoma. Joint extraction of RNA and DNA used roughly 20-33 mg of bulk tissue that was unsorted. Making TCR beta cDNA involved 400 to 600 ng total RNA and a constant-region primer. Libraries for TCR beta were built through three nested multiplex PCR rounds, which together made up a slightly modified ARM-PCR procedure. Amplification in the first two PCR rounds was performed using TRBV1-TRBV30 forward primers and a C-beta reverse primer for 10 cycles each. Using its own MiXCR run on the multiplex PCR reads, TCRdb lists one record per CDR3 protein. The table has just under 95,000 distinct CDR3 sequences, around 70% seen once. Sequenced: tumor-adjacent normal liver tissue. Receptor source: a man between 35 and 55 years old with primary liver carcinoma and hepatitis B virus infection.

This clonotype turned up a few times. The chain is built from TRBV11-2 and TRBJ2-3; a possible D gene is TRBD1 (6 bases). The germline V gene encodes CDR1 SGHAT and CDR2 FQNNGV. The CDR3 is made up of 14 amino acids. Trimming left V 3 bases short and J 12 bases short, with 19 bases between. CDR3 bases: TGTGCCAGCAGCTTGACAGGAGAGGCAGGTACTCAGTATTTT. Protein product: CASSLTGEAGTQYF.

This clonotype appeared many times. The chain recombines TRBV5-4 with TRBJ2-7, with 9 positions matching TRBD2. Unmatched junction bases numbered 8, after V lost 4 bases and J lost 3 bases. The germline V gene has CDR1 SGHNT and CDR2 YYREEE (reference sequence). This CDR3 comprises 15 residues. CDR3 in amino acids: CASSTGTSRDYEQYF. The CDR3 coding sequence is TGTGCCAGCAGCACCGGGACTAGCAGAGACTACGAGCAGTACTTC. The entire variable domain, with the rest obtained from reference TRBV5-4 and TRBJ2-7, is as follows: ETGVTQSPTHLIKTRGQQVTLRCSSQSGHNTVSWYQQALGQGPQFIFQYYREEENGRGNFPPRFSGLQFPNYSSELNVNALELDDSALYLCASSTGTSRDYEQYFGPGTRLTVT.

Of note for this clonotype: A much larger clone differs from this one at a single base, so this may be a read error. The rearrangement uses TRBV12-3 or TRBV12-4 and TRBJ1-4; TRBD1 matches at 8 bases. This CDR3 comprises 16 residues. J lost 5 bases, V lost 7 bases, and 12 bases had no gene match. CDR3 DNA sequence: TGTGCCAGCATACCATTACCGGGACAGGCGAATGAAAAACTGTTTTTT. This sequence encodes CASIPLPGQANEKLFF.

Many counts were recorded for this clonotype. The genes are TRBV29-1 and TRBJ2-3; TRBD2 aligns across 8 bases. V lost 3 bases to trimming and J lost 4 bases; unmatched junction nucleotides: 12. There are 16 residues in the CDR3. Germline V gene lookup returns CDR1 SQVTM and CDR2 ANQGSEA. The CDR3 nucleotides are TGCAGCGTTGATATGTTTGGGACTAGTGTTTCAGATACGCAGTATTTT. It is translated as CSVDMFGTSVSDTQYF.

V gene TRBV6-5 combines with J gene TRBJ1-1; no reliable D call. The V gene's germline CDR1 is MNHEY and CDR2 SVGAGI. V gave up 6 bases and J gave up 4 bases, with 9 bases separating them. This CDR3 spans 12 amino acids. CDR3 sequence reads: CASRSWATEAFF. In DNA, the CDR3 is TGTGCCAGCAGATCGTGGGCCACTGAAGCTTTCTTT.

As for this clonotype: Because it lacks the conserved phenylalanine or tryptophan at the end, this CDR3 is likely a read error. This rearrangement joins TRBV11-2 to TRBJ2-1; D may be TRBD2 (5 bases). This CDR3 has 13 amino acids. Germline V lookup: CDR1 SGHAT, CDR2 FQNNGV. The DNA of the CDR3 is TGTGCCAACAGCTTAGAGGTGGGAGCTAAGCAGTTCTTA. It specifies CANSLEVGAKQFL.

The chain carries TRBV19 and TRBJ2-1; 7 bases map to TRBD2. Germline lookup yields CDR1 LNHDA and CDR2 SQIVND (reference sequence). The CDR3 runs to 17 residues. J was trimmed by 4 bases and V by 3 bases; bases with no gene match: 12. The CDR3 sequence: CASSIWWASGEYNEQFF. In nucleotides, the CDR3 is TGTGCCAGTAGTATCTGGTGGGCTAGCGGAGAATACAATGAGCAGTTCTTC.

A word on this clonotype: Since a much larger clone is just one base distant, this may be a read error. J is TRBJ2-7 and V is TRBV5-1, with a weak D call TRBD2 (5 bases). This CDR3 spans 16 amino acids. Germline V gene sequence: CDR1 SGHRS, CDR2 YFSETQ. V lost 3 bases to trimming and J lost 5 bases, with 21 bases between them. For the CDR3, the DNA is TGCGCCAGCAGCTCCTACCCTACTTTCCCCGGGAACGAGCAGTACTTC. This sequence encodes CASSSYPTFPGNEQYF.

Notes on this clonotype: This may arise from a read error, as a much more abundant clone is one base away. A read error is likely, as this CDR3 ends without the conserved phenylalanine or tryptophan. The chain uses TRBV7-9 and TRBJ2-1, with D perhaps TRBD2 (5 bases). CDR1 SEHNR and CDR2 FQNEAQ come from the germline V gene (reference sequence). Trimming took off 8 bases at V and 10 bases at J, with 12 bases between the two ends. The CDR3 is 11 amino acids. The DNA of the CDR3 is TGTGCCAGCTTCGGGAACGGAGAGCAGTTCATC. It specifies CASFGNGEQFI.

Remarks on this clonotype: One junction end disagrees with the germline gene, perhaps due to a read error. DNA for the CDR3: TGTGCCAGCAGTCGGACAGGGACTAGCGGGGAAGAGATCCAGTACTTC. Translating gives CASSRTGTSGEEIQYF. The rearrangement joins TRBV4-2 to TRBJ2-5; 13 bases are a match to TRBD2. Germline loops: CDR1 LGHNA, CDR2 YNFKEQ. CDR3 length: 16 amino acids.

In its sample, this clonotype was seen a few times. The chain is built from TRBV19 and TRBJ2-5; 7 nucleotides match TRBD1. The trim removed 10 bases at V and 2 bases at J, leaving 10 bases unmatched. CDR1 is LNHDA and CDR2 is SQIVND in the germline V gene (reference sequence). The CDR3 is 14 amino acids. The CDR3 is CATMIGRGQETQYF. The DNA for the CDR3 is TGTGCCACTATGATTGGCAGGGGGCAAGAGACCCAGTACTTC.

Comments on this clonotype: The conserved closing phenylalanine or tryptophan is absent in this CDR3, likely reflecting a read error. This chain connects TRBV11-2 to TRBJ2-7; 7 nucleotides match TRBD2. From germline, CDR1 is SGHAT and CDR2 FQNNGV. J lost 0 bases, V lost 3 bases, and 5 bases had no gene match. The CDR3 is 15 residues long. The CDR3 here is CASSLVGGSSYEQYL. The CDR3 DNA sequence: TGTGCCAGCAGCTTGGTGGGGGGGAGCTCCTACGAGCAGTACCTC.

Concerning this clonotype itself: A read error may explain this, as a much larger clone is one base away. CDR3 region: CSVEGEGGGDYGYIF. CDR3 DNA: TGCAGCGTTGAAGGGGAAGGGGGGGGCGACTATGGCTACATCTTC. The rearrangement uses TRBV29-1 and TRBJ1-2; maybe TRBD1 (6 bases). The CDR3 is 15 amino acids. Per the germline V gene, CDR1 is SQVTM and CDR2 is ANQGSEA.

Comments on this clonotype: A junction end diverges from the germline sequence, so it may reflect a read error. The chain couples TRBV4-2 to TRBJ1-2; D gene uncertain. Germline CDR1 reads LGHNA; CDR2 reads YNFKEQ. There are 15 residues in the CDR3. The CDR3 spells CASSHADRGLDGYTF. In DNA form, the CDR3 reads TGTGCCAGTAGCCATGCTGACCGTGGGCTAGATGGCTACACCTTC.

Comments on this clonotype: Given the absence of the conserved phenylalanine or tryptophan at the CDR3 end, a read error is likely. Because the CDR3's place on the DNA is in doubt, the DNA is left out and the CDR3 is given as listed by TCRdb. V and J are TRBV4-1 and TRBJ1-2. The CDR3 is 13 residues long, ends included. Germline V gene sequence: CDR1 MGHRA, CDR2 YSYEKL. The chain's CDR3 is CASSQVTTYGHTL.